Following are 19 T cell receptor beta chains from one sample sequenced in a study of monozygotic twins with inflammatory bowel disease. Reprocessing the 5' RACE reads, TCRdb reports a single entry for every CDR3 protein and omits DNA. The repertoire table contains approximately 300,000 distinct CDR3 sequences. Specimen: blood. The receptor source for this set is a human donor with ulcerative colitis or Crohn's disease, or a healthy co-twin of an affected twin (not recorded which).

This chain links TRBV7-2 with TRBJ2-7; with no DNA, the TCRdb D assignment of TRBD2 cannot be verified. This CDR3 region has 16 residues. CDR1 and CDR2 (germline): SGHTA, FQGNSA. The CDR3 sequence: CASSLLGEVKGYEQYF.

The chain joins TRBV7-8 to TRBJ2-1; checking the TCRdb D call of TRBD1 is not possible without DNA. Germline V gene data show CDR1 as SGHVS and CDR2 as FQNEAQ. This CDR3 comprises 16 residues. This CDR3 is CASSSDRSSSYNEQFF.

V gene TRBV7-9 combines with J gene TRBJ2-6; as DNA is missing, the TRBD1 call by TCRdb cannot be tested. The CDR3 has 17 residues. Germline loops: CDR1 SEHNR, CDR2 FQNEAQ (reference sequence). The CDR3: CASSSTLGASGANVLTF.

The chain carries TRBV5-1 and TRBJ2-7; TCRdb selects TRBD2, and the lack of DNA leaves this call unchecked. Germline CDR1 reads SGHRS; CDR2 reads YFSETQ. This CDR3 has 15 amino acids. CDR3 in amino acids: CASSLEGKASYEQYF.

The chain joins TRBV24-1 to TRBJ1-2; the TCRdb call, TRBD1, lacks DNA for checking. The CDR3 has 14 residues. CDR1 is KGHDR and CDR2 is SFDVKD in the germline V gene. The CDR3: CATRGPGMGHGYTF.

The chain has TRBV5-4 and TRBJ2-2; without DNA, the TCRdb call of TRBD2 cannot be checked. CDR3 size: 18 residues. CDR1 and CDR2 (germline): SGHNT, YYREEE (reference sequence). CDR3 residues: CASSLGLAGGKNTGELFF.

V gene TRBV7-7 combines with J gene TRBJ2-3; TCRdb lists TRBD1, though no DNA is available to test this call. This CDR3 has 15 residues. CDR1 and CDR2 from the germline V gene are SSHAT and FNYEAQ (reference sequence). The CDR3 reads CASSSGQGPTDTQYF.

The genes are TRBV7-8 and TRBJ2-5; absent DNA, TCRdb's TRBD1 call cannot be checked. There are 15 residues in the CDR3. Germline-derived CDR1 and CDR2 are SGHVS and FQNEAQ. CDR3 residues: CASSLRDRARETQYF.

The V gene is TRBV5-3, the J gene TRBJ2-5; TCRdb's D call of TRBD2 is untestable without DNA. TRBV5-3 is an ORF; its function is uncertain. The CDR3 is made up of 18 amino acids. CDR3 loop: CARSTGRTGGPRKETQYF.

The genes are TRBV7-2 and TRBJ2-1. Germline V gives CDR1 SGHTA, CDR2 FQGNSA. CDR3 length: 12 amino acids. CDR3: CASSPRPNEQFF.

This chain links TRBV5-6 with TRBJ2-7; the TCRdb call, TRBD1, lacks DNA for checking. This CDR3 spans 15 amino acids. CDR1 SGHDT and CDR2 YYEEEE come from the germline V gene. CDR3: CASSSWTGGSYEQYF. The variable domain in full, completed from reference TRBV5-6 and TRBJ2-7, reads DAGVTQSPTHLIKTRGQQVTLRCSPKSGHDTVSWYQQALGQGPQFIFQYYEEEERQRGNFPDRFSGHQFPNYSSELNVNALLLGDSALYLCASSSWTGGSYEQYFGPGTRLTVT.

The V gene is TRBV12-3 or TRBV12-4, the J gene TRBJ2-3; TCRdb proposes TRBD1, but this gene call is untestable without DNA. The CDR3 covers 14 residues. This CDR3 reads CASSLGLPGDTQYF.

The chain combines TRBV6-2 or TRBV6-3 with TRBJ2-5; with no DNA, the TCRdb D assignment of TRBD1 cannot be verified. CDR3 size: 13 residues. CDR1 is MNHEY, CDR2 SVGEGT, per germline. Here the CDR3 reads CASSSRDRGTQYF.

This chain links TRBV14 with TRBJ2-1; TCRdb returns TRBD1, unconfirmable since there is no DNA. Germline CDR1 reads SGHDN; CDR2 reads FVKESK. There are 12 residues in the CDR3. This chain's CDR3 is CASSAGFPYEFF.

The chain employs TRBV15 and TRBJ1-2; TCRdb calls TRBD1, which cannot be checked without DNA. The CDR3 has 12 residues. Germline V lookup: CDR1 LNHNV, CDR2 YYDKDF (reference sequence). The CDR3: CATSRDRTGYTF.

V gene TRBV11-2 combines with J gene TRBJ2-5; as DNA is missing, the TRBD1 call by TCRdb cannot be tested. CDR1 and CDR2 from the germline V gene are SGHAT and FQNNGV. The CDR3 spans 13 residues. CDR3 residues: CASSFGQIETQYF. The full variable domain, rest sourced from reference TRBV11-2 and TRBJ2-5, is EAGVAQSPRYKIIEKRQSVAFWCNPISGHATLYWYQQILGQGPKLLIQFQNNGVVDDSQLPKDRFSAERLKGVDSTLKIQPAKLEDSAVYLCASSFGQIETQYFGPGTRLLVL.

The chain employs TRBV20-1 and TRBJ2-2. From germline, CDR1 is DFQATT and CDR2 SNEGSKA (reference sequence). This CDR3 is 14 amino acids long. The CDR3 loop is CSARELAGAGELFF.

The rearrangement joins TRBV28 to TRBJ2-7. This CDR3 region has 15 residues. Germline CDR1 and CDR2: MDHEN and SYDVKM. This CDR3 is CASSLIGQEPYEQYF.

CDR3 in amino acids: CSASGPGLAENLSTDTQYF. V is TRBV20-1 and J is TRBJ2-3; TCRdb reports TRBD2, a call that lacks DNA to check it against. The CDR3 spans 19 residues. CDR1 is DFQATT and CDR2 is SNEGSKA in the germline V gene (reference sequence).